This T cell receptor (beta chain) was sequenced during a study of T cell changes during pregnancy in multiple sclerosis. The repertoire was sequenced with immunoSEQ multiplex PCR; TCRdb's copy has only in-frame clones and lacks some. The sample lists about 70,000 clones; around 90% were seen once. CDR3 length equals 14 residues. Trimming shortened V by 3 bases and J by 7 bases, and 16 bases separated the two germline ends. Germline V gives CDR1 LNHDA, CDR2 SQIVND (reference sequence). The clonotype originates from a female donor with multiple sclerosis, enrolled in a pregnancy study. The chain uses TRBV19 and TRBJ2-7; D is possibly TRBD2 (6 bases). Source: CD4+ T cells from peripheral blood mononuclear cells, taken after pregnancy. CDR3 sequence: CASSMRDLNREQYF. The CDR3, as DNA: TGTGCCAGTAGTATGCGGGACCTCAACAGGGAGCAGTACTTC.